These T cell receptor beta chains were read from a single sample in a study of spatial heterogeneity in lung cancer. TCRdb redid the calling of the 5' RACE reads with MiXCR, one entry per CDR3 protein. Among 30,000 to 45,000 distinct CDR3 sequences listed, around 7% were seen once. The specimen was PBMCs, collected at surgery. The source of these receptors is a male donor with early-stage non-small cell lung cancer. The CDR3 runs from the conserved cysteine through the conserved F or W. Expanded clones get a size class; other rows say once, few or many, or leave the size out.

size: many
J: TRBJ1-2
V: TRBV7-9
CDR3: CASSLNSNYGYTF

size: few
J: TRBJ2-3
V: TRBV6-6
CDR3: CASIDRGGGSDTQYF

size: few
J: TRBJ2-3
V: TRBV11-2
CDR3: CASSQNRGGTDTQYF

size: NA
J: TRBJ1-6
V: TRBV19
CDR3: CANTRPDYNSPLHF

size: many
J: TRBJ2-1
V: TRBV28
CDR3: CASSLGQGARNEQFF

size: NA
J: TRBJ2-1
V: TRBV12-3/TRBV12-4
CDR3: CASSLVIRGIYNEQFF

size: few
J: TRBJ1-1
V: TRBV12-3/TRBV12-4
CDR3: CASSLYRLNTEAFF

size: many
J: TRBJ2-7
V: TRBV20-1
CDR3: CSAIPRGGGYEQYF

size: many
J: TRBJ2-1
V: TRBV7-2
CDR3: CASSLGLAGNEQFF

size: few
J: TRBJ2-5
V: TRBV4-2
CDR3: CASSQEAGETQYF

size: many
J: TRBJ2-2
V: TRBV6-2/TRBV6-3
CDR3: CASSSGLPTGELFF

size: many
J: TRBJ2-1
V: TRBV6-2/TRBV6-3
CDR3: CASSTPVSYNEQFF

size: many
J: TRBJ2-1
V: TRBV12-3/TRBV12-4
CDR3: CASSKQSGGREQFF

size: many
J: TRBJ1-1
V: TRBV29-1
CDR3: CSVIARTDTNTEAFF